This T cell receptor beta chain originates from a study of OX40 agonist ivuxolimab in advanced cancers. Sequencing used immunoSEQ multiplex PCR; TCRdb keeps in-frame clones, though not all of them. The sample yields approximately 60,000 clones, around 89% seen once. With 4 bases removed from V and 3 bases from J, the gap between germline ends came to 7 bases. The CDR3 has 12 amino acids. The germline CDR1 and CDR2 sequences are SGHTS and YDEGEE. This clonotype was obtained from an adult with an advanced solid tumor such as melanoma, head and neck, liver or kidney cancer. Sequencing was performed on CD4+ or CD8+ T cells sorted from blood, taken in a trial of the OX40 agonist ivuxolimab. The chain links TRBV5-8 to TRBJ1-1, with D tentatively TRBD1 (5 bases). The DNA for the CDR3 is TGTGCCAGCAGCGCAGGGTACACTGAAGCTTTCTTT. Its protein is CASSAGYTEAFF.